This T cell receptor (beta chain) was documented in a study of T-cell memory formation after mild COVID-19. TCRdb fed the 5' RACE reads into MiXCR, producing one record per CDR3 protein. Of hundreds of thousands of distinct CDR3 sequences in the sample, over 13% were seen once. The CDR3 sequence is 15 residues long. CDR1 is SGHKS, CDR2 YYEKEE, per germline (reference sequence). V was pared by 0 bases and J by 0 bases, with 7 bases between. This receptor was identified in a man aged 18 to 29 who had mild COVID-19 (a few samples of this study predate the infection). Cell type and time point are not known. The chain combines TRBV5-5 with TRBJ1-5, with no clear D. Sequences were obtained from PBMCs or a T cell subset sorted from them (not recorded which). CDR3 sequence: CASSLGIYSNQPQHF. The DNA of the CDR3 is TGTGCCAGCAGCTTGGGGATATATAGCAATCAGCCCCAGCATTTT.